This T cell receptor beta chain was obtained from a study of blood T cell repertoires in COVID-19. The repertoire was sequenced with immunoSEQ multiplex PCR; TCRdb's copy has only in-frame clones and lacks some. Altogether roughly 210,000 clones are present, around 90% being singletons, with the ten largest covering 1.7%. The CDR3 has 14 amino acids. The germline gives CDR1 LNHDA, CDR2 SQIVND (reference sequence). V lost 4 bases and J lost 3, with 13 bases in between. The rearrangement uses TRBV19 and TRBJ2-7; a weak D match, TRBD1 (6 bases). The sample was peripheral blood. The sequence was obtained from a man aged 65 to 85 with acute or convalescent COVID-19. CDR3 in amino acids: CASSTSDSNYEQYF. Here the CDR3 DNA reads TGTGCCAGTAGTACGTCGGACAGCAACTACGAGCAGTACTTC.